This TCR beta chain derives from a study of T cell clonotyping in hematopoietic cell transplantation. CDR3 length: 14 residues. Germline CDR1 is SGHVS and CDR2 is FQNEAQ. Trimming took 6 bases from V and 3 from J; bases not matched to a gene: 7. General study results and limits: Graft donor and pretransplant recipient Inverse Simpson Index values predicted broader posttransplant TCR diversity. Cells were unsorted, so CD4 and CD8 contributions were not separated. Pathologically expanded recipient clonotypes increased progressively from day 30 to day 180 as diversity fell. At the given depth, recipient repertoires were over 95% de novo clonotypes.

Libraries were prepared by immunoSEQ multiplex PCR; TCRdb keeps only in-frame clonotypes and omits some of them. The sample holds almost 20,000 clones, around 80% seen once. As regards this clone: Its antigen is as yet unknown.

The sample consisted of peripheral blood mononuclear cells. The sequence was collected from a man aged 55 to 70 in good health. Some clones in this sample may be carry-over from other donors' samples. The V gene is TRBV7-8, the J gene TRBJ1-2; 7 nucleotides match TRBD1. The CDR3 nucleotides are TGTGCCAGCAGTTACAGGGGAATGGACTATGGCTACACCTTC. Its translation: CASSYRGMDYGYTF.